This entry features one TCR beta chain sequence. What it binds is not known. Profiling relied on immunoSEQ multiplex PCR, and the TCRdb table lists in-frame clones only, not all of them. The top ten clones hold less than 3.5% of a sample with 75,000 to 100,000 clones, approximately 90% of them seen once. The data stem from a study of T cell responses to AZD1222 COVID-19 vaccine. Overall study findings and caveats: The donors showed a predominance of white British ancestry and of females, with possible underestimation of clonal diversity.

The V gene's germline CDR1 is MNHEY and CDR2 SVGEGT. Trimming took off 5 bases at V and 8 bases at J, with 16 bases between the two ends. This CDR3 contains 14 residues. The origin of this receptor is an adult in good health. The chain has TRBV6-2 or TRBV6-3 and TRBJ2-1; perhaps D is TRBD1 or TRBD2 (5 bases each). Sequences were derived from peripheral blood, sampled on day 0 of AZD1222 vaccination. CDR3 DNA sequence: TGTGCCAGCAGTCACAGCGGTGGGGCCGATGAGCAGTTCTTC. It encodes CASSHSGGADEQFF.